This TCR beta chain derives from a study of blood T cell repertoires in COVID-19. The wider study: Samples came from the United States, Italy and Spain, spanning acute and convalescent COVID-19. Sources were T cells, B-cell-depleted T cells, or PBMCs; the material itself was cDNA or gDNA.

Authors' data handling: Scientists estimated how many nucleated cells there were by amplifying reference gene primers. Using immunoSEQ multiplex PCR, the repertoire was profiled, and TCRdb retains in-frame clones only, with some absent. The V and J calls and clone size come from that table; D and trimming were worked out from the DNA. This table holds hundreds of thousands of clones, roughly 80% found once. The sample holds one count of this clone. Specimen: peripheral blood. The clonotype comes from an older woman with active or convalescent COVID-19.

The CDR3 DNA follows: TGTGCCAGCACCTACGGCAGGGGGCGCCCAGATACGCAGTATTTT. It translates to CASTYGRGRPDTQYF. The chain recombines TRBV2 with TRBJ2-3; the match to TRBD1 covers 8 bases. This CDR3 region has 15 residues. Trimming cost V 7 bases and J 4 bases; bases outside gene matches: 10. Germline CDR1 and CDR2: SNHLY and FYNNEI.